This is a list of T cell receptor beta chains from one sample in a study of T cell responses to AZD1222 COVID-19 vaccine. Sequenced by immunoSEQ multiplex PCR; TCRdb stores in-frame clones only, minus some. The data show fewer than 150,000 clones, roughly nine tenths seen once. The specimen comprised peripheral blood, sampled 28 days after the second AZD1222 dose. These receptors all stem from an adult who received the AZD1222 COVID-19 vaccine. Both conserved end residues are part of each CDR3. The order of the fields is V gene, D gene, J gene, CDR3 protein. D genes are given only for firm matches.

v_call: TRBV5-8
d_call: TRBD2
j_call: TRBJ2-5
cdr3_aa: CASSLGRGLAGGAETQYF

v_call: TRBV18
d_call: TRBD1
j_call: TRBJ1-1
cdr3_aa: CASSRDRMNTEAFF

v_call: TRBV2
d_call: -
j_call: TRBJ1-1
cdr3_aa: CASSPGVGTEAFF

v_call: TRBV6-4
d_call: TRBD2
j_call: TRBJ2-1
cdr3_aa: CASSLLAGGPYNEQFF

v_call: TRBV9
d_call: -
j_call: TRBJ1-4
cdr3_aa: CASSPRGTVNEKLFF

v_call: TRBV24-1
d_call: -
j_call: TRBJ1-2
cdr3_aa: CATSDLARQETSKDYGYTF

v_call: TRBV4-3
d_call: -
j_call: TRBJ1-2
cdr3_aa: CASSQDRFNYGYTF

v_call: TRBV28
d_call: TRBD1
j_call: TRBJ1-1
cdr3_aa: CANSQGARTEAFF

v_call: TRBV18
d_call: TRBD1
j_call: TRBJ2-3
cdr3_aa: CASSPRQGLTDTQYF

v_call: TRBV6-5
d_call: TRBD2
j_call: TRBJ2-3
cdr3_aa: CASSYSAGGPDTQYF

v_call: TRBV7-2
d_call: -
j_call: TRBJ1-3
cdr3_aa: CASSLEGGLGNTIYF

v_call: TRBV5-1
d_call: TRBD2
j_call: TRBJ2-1
cdr3_aa: CASSWTSQRENPGNEQFF

v_call: TRBV28
d_call: -
j_call: TRBJ1-4
cdr3_aa: CASSFTGYLTSGDGEKLFF

v_call: TRBV28
d_call: TRBD1
j_call: TRBJ1-6
cdr3_aa: CASSWDSSYNSPLHF

v_call: TRBV30
d_call: -
j_call: TRBJ2-5
cdr3_aa: CAWSRGGAETQYF

v_call: TRBV6-1
d_call: TRBD1
j_call: TRBJ1-3
cdr3_aa: CASSETGGLGNTIYF

v_call: TRBV2
d_call: -
j_call: TRBJ1-3
cdr3_aa: CASSENRASGNTIYF

v_call: TRBV7-2
d_call: TRBD1
j_call: TRBJ1-1
cdr3_aa: CASSSPDRGLWGTEAFF

v_call: TRBV7-9
d_call: -
j_call: TRBJ2-5
cdr3_aa: CASSLTDGQFETQYF

v_call: TRBV18
d_call: TRBD1
j_call: TRBJ1-5
cdr3_aa: CASSPSGTAQPQHF

v_call: TRBV28
d_call: -
j_call: TRBJ1-2
cdr3_aa: CASSLPQSLGYTF

v_call: TRBV11-2
d_call: -
j_call: TRBJ1-2
cdr3_aa: CASSLGAGVGGYTF

v_call: TRBV3-1/TRBV3-2
d_call: -
j_call: TRBJ1-2
cdr3_aa: CASSPGQGVGGYTF

v_call: TRBV6-1
d_call: -
j_call: TRBJ2-4
cdr3_aa: CASSEGGLAKNIQYF

v_call: TRBV18
d_call: TRBD2
j_call: TRBJ2-1
cdr3_aa: CASSPNRDYLYNEQFF

v_call: TRBV3-1/TRBV3-2
d_call: TRBD1
j_call: TRBJ2-6
cdr3_aa: CASSRSRGYPSSGANVLTF

v_call: TRBV7-2
d_call: -
j_call: TRBJ2-3
cdr3_aa: CASSPPGRGPTGTQYF

v_call: TRBV10-3
d_call: -
j_call: TRBJ2-2
cdr3_aa: CANSQNGANTGELFF

v_call: TRBV19
d_call: TRBD1
j_call: TRBJ1-1
cdr3_aa: CASTPGQGNTEAFF

v_call: TRBV27
d_call: -
j_call: TRBJ1-4
cdr3_aa: CASSIPRVFGNEKLFF

v_call: TRBV7-9
d_call: TRBD1
j_call: TRBJ1-5
cdr3_aa: CASSLRDRVGNNQPQHF

v_call: TRBV10-2
d_call: -
j_call: TRBJ1-1
cdr3_aa: CASSESGGFSGEAFF

v_call: TRBV2
d_call: -
j_call: TRBJ1-2
cdr3_aa: CASSVTGGGGYGYTF

v_call: TRBV7-8
d_call: -
j_call: TRBJ1-6
cdr3_aa: CASSLEPPLPLHF

v_call: TRBV7-2
d_call: TRBD1
j_call: TRBJ2-1
cdr3_aa: CASSLSPRQGNEQFF

v_call: TRBV18
d_call: TRBD1
j_call: TRBJ2-7
cdr3_aa: CASSLGQGTTVSPYEQYF

v_call: TRBV18
d_call: -
j_call: TRBJ2-7
cdr3_aa: CASSPPGVDEQYF

v_call: TRBV7-3
d_call: -
j_call: TRBJ2-3
cdr3_aa: CASSLRTVTQYF

v_call: TRBV27
d_call: -
j_call: TRBJ1-5
cdr3_aa: CASAPREYQPQHF

v_call: TRBV10-2
d_call: -
j_call: TRBJ1-1
cdr3_aa: CASSVGANTEAFF

v_call: TRBV20-1
d_call: -
j_call: TRBJ1-1
cdr3_aa: CSAPLGAEAFF

v_call: TRBV2
d_call: TRBD1
j_call: TRBJ1-1
cdr3_aa: CASITDRGRGTEAFF

v_call: TRBV1
d_call: -
j_call: TRBJ1-1
cdr3_aa: CTSSQHCEAFF

v_call: TRBV6-2/TRBV6-3
d_call: -
j_call: TRBJ2-6
cdr3_aa: CASSSSFSGANVLTF

v_call: TRBV28
d_call: -
j_call: TRBJ1-6
cdr3_aa: CASKVISNSPLHF

v_call: TRBV7-2
d_call: TRBD2
j_call: TRBJ2-1
cdr3_aa: CASKVVAGGDNEQFF

v_call: TRBV6-2/TRBV6-3
d_call: TRBD1
j_call: TRBJ1-6
cdr3_aa: CASSNRDRINSPLHF